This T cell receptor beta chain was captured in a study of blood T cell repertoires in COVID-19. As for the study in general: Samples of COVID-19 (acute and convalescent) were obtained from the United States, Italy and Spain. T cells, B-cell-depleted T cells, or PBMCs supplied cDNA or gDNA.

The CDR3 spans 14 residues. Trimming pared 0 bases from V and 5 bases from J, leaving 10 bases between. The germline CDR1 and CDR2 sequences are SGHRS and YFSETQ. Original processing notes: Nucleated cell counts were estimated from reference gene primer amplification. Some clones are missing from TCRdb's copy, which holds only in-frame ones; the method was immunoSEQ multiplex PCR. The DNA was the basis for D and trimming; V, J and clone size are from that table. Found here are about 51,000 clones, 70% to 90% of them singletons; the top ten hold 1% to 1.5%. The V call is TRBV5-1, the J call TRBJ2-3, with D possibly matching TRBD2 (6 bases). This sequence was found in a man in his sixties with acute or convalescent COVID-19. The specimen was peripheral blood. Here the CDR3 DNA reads TGCGCCAGCAGCTTGGTGACTAGGGAAGATACGCAGTATTTT. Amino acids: CASSLVTREDTQYF.